The T cell receptor beta chain under discussion was sequenced for a study of OX40 agonist ivuxolimab in advanced cancers. Study results and limitations: At 0.1 to 3.0 mg/kg and by week 6, CD4+ and CD8+ T cells in the blood had expanded clonally.

Notes on this clone: What it binds is not known.

Germline loops: CDR1 DFQATT, CDR2 SNEGSKA (reference sequence). The CDR3 extends over 11 amino acids. TCRdb's copy holds only in-frame clones and misses some; the assay was immunoSEQ multiplex PCR. Here the sample spans some 50,000 clones, around 87% being singletons. The sequence was collected from an adult with an advanced solid tumor such as melanoma, head and neck, liver or kidney cancer. The sequencing here drew on CD4+ or CD8+ T cells sorted from blood, taken in a trial of the OX40 agonist ivuxolimab. The rearrangement joins TRBV20-1 to TRBJ2-7; a weak D match, TRBD2 (6 bases). The CDR3 DNA follows: TGCAGGGCCACTAGCACGTACGAGCAGTACTTC. Translation gives CRATSTYEQYF.